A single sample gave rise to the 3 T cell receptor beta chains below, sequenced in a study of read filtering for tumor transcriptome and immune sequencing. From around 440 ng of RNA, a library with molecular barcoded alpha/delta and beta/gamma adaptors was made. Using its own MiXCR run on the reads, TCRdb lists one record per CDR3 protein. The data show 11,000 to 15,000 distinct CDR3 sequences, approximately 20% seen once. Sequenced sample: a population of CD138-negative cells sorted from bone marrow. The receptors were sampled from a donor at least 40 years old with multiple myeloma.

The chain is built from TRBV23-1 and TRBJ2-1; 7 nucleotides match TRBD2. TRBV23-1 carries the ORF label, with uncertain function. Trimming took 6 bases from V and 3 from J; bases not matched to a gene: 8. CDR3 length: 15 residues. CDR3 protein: CASRHQREVYNEQFF. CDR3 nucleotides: TGCGCCAGCAGACACCAGCGGGAAGTCTACAATGAGCAGTTCTTC.

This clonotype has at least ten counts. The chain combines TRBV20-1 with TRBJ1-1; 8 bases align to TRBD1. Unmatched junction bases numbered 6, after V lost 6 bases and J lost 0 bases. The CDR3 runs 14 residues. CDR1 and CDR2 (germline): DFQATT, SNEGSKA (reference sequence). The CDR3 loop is CSAGTGRVNTEAFF. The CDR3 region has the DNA TGCAGTGCCGGGACAGGCAGGGTGAACACTGAAGCTTTCTTT.

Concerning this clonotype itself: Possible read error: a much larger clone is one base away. The CDR3 sequence is CACSETYRTDTQYF. Written as DNA, the CDR3 is TGTGCCTGCAGTGAAACCTACCGGACAGATACGCAGTATTTT. The chain combines TRBV2 with TRBJ2-3, with D unclear. This CDR3 spans 14 amino acids. CDR1 SNHLY and CDR2 FYNNEI come from the germline V gene.